Shown below are 20 T cell receptor beta chains from a single sample sequenced in a study of blood T cells in healthy people across ages. A second about 7 to 12 cycle PCR used barcoded and J-beta primers. TCRdb recomputed calls from the 5' RACE reads with MiXCR, one row per CDR3 protein. The sample lists roughly 1,500,000 distinct CDR3 sequences, 42% occurring once. Sequenced material: blood. The receptors originated from a woman between 18 and 29 years old in good health.

This clonotype has more than one count but fewer than ten. The V and J genes are TRBV18 and TRBJ2-1; 9 bases are a match to TRBD2. CDR3 size: 17 residues. Germline V gene data show CDR1 as KGHSH and CDR2 as LQKENI. V lost 0 bases, J lost 0 bases, and 3 bases stayed unmatched. The CDR3 DNA sequence: TGTGCCAGCTCACCACCTGGAGCGGGAGGCTCCTACAATGAGCAGTTCTTC. It codes for CASSPPGAGGSYNEQFF.

In its sample, this clonotype was seen a few times. The CDR3 coding sequence is TGTGCCAGCAGTGGGTCACACAGGGGATACGAGCAGTACTTC. Translation gives CASSGSHRGYEQYF. The genes are TRBV25-1 and TRBJ2-7, with 7 bases that match TRBD1. The CDR3 covers 14 residues. CDR1 and CDR2 from the germline V gene are MGHDK and SYGVNS. The V and J ends lost 4 bases and 4 bases, in that order; junction bases with no gene match: 7.

Here the CDR3 reads CASSSTGSGEYEQYF. Written as DNA, the CDR3 is TGTGCCAGCAGTAGTACCGGGAGCGGGGAGTACGAGCAGTACTTC. This sequence joins TRBV27 and TRBJ2-7, with 7 bases aligning to TRBD2. The CDR3 spans 15 residues. The J segment lost 4 bases and the V segment lost 5 bases, leaving 11 bases of the junction unmatched. Germline CDR1 and CDR2: MNHEY and SMNVEV (reference sequence).

The chain couples TRBV30 to TRBJ2-1; possible D gene TRBD2, 6 bases. There are 16 residues in the CDR3. Germline assignment: CDR1 GTSNPN and CDR2 SVGIG (reference sequence). Trimming took off 5 bases at V and 0 bases at J, with 17 bases between the two ends. The CDR3 sequence: CAWSLGLTSSYNEQFF. Written as DNA, the CDR3 is TGTGCCTGGTCGCTGGGACTCACTAGCTCCTACAATGAGCAGTTCTTC.

The chain has TRBV20-1 and TRBJ2-1, with 9 bases matching TRBD2. This CDR3 is built from 14 residues. CDR1 and CDR2 from the germline V gene are DFQATT and SNEGSKA (reference sequence). The V and J ends lost 7 bases and 4 bases, in that order; junction bases with no gene match: 8. The CDR3: CSGPGTSSYNEQFF. CDR3 nucleotides: TGCAGTGGGCCCGGGACTAGCAGTTACAATGAGCAGTTCTTC.

Only a few counts were recorded for this clonotype. V gene TRBV4-2 combines with J gene TRBJ1-2; 12 bases fit TRBD1. With 4 bases clipped from V and 6 bases from J, the junction kept 6 bases outside the gene matches. The CDR3 is made up of 15 amino acids. Germline V gene lookup returns CDR1 LGHNA and CDR2 YNFKEQ. The CDR3 protein is CASSRAGQGANGYTF. The DNA for the CDR3 is TGTGCCAGCAGCCGTGCGGGACAGGGGGCCAATGGCTACACCTTC.

This chain uses TRBV25-1 with TRBJ2-1, with 12 nucleotides matching TRBD2. Germline V lookup: CDR1 MGHDK, CDR2 SYGVNS. This CDR3 comprises 16 residues. J was trimmed by 7 bases and V by 6 bases; bases with no gene match: 10. This CDR3 reads CASREGASGRVNEQFF. In DNA form, the CDR3 reads TGTGCCAGCAGAGAAGGGGCTAGCGGGAGGGTTAATGAGCAGTTCTTC.

This clonotype was seen more than once but under ten times. The J gene is TRBJ1-2, the V gene TRBV6-1, with unresolved D. This CDR3 is built from 13 residues. The V end was cut by 2 bases, the J end by 6 bases, with 10 bases between. Germline V gene data show CDR1 as MNHNS and CDR2 as SASEGT. This CDR3 reads CASSETRKDGYTF. As DNA, the CDR3 is TGTGCCAGCAGTGAAACGCGAAAAGATGGCTACACCTTC.

The rearrangement uses TRBV12-3 or TRBV12-4 and TRBJ1-2; D not certain. This CDR3 is 14 amino acids long. The ends were cut back, 7 bases at V and 3 bases at J, with 15 bases in the middle. CDR3 loop: CASTRTVADYGYTF. As DNA, the CDR3 is TGTGCCAGCACCCGGACGGTAGCTGACTATGGCTACACCTTC.

V usage is TRBV3-1 and J usage is TRBJ2-5; D is ambiguous. CDR1 is LGHDT and CDR2 is YNNKEL in the germline V gene (reference sequence). The germline V and J ends were trimmed by 1 base and 12 bases, with 12 bases remaining between them. The CDR3 sequence is 12 residues long. The CDR3 bases are TGTGCCAGCAGCCAAGGGCGTGGCGGAGAGTACTTC. Translation: CASSQGRGGEYF.

The rearrangement uses TRBV20-1 and TRBJ2-4, with 8 bases aligning to TRBD2. The J call may be faulty, since TRBJ2-5 better matches the DNA end. Germline V lookup: CDR1 DFQATT, CDR2 SNEGSKA (reference sequence). The CDR3 is made up of 13 amino acids. DNA of the CDR3: TGCAGTGCTAGAGTGCGGGGGGAGGAGACCCAGTACTTC. Its protein is CSARVRGEETQYF.

The CDR3 sequence: CATSSDRSGGLAKNIQYF. The CDR3 bases are TGTGCCACCAGCAGTGACAGGTCGGGAGGTTTAGCCAAAAACATTCAGTACTTC. The rearrangement joins TRBV15 to TRBJ2-4; tentative D call: TRBD2 (7 bases). CDR1 is LNHNV, CDR2 YYDKDF, per germline (reference sequence). The germline V and J ends were trimmed by 3 bases and 0 bases, with 18 bases remaining between them. The CDR3 runs to 18 residues. Full variable domain (outside the CDR3, taken from reference TRBV15 and TRBJ2-4): DAMVIQNPRYQVTQFGKPVTLSCSQTLNHNVMYWYQQKSSQAPKLLFHYYDKDFNNEADTPDNFQSRRPNTSFCFLDIRSPGLGDTAMYLCATSSDRSGGLAKNIQYFGAGTRLSVL.

V and J are TRBV11-1 and TRBJ2-1; a possible D gene is TRBD1 (5 bases). Germline V gene sequence: CDR1 SGHAT, CDR2 FQDESV (reference sequence). Trimming removed 2 bases at V and 0 bases at J, with 8 bases between. CDR3 length: 15 amino acids. In DNA, the CDR3 is TGTGCCAGCAGCTTAAGTGACAGCTCCTACAATGAGCAGTTCTTC. It encodes CASSLSDSSYNEQFF.

As for this clonotype: The junction differs from germline at one of its ends, possibly a read error. The chain couples TRBV20-1 to TRBJ1-1, with D possibly matching TRBD1 (5 bases). Per the germline V gene, CDR1 is DFQATT and CDR2 is SNEGSKA (reference sequence). The length of the CDR3 is 13 residues. The CDR3 nucleotides are TGCAGTGCTAGAGGACAGTTGAACACTGCAGCTTTCTTT. It specifies CSARGQLNTAAFF.

This rearrangement joins TRBV5-5 to TRBJ2-1; D is ambiguous. This CDR3 contains 16 residues. The V end lost 7 bases, the J end lost 2 bases, and 19 bases lay between the germline ends. Looked up from germline, CDR1 is SGHKS and CDR2 is YYEKEE (reference sequence). Written as DNA, the CDR3 is TGTGCCAGCGCCATTTCGTACAGCGAGGCCTACAATGAGCAGTTCTTC. Protein: CASAISYSEAYNEQFF.

A few counts support this clonotype. The V and J genes are TRBV6-1 and TRBJ1-2, with unresolved D. V dropped 6 bases and J dropped 3 bases, with 14 bases sitting between them. CDR3 length: 14 amino acids. Germline V CDR1 and CDR2: MNHNS, SASEGT. The CDR3 nucleotides are TGTGCCAGCAGCCGCGTCCTCGGGGACTATGGCTACACCTTC. Residues: CASSRVLGDYGYTF.

V is TRBV7-2 and J is TRBJ2-5; TRBD2 agrees at 8 bases. This CDR3 comprises 15 residues. Germline CDR1 and CDR2: SGHTA and FQGNSA. V lost 4 bases and J lost 11; bases outside the gene matches: 15. CDR3 sequence reads: CASSSRGGYYNEQYF. Written as DNA, the CDR3 is TGTGCCAGCAGCTCTCGCGGGGGGTACTACAATGAGCAGTACTTC.

This clonotype occurred a few times. The CDR3 DNA reads TGTGCCAGCAGCCCCGGGGGGGCCACCTCTTTCTATGGCTACACCTTC. Its protein is CASSPGGATSFYGYTF. The genes are TRBV12-3 or TRBV12-4 and TRBJ1-2; tentative D call: TRBD1 (6 bases). The V end lost 6 bases, the J end lost 4 bases, and 21 bases lay between the germline ends. The CDR3 extends over 16 amino acids.

The rearrangement links TRBV5-1 to TRBJ2-3; D is possibly TRBD1 (6 bases). The germline V and J ends were trimmed by 4 bases and 3 bases, with 18 bases remaining between them. Per the germline V gene, CDR1 is SGHRS and CDR2 is YFSETQ. The CDR3 is 16 residues long. For the CDR3, the DNA is TGCGCCAGCAGCGTAGAGCCCAGGGGATTAACAGATACGCAGTATTTT. Protein: CASSVEPRGLTDTQYF.

The genes are TRBV20-1 and TRBJ2-5; TRBD2 is a possible D gene (5 bases). This CDR3 has 13 residues. V was trimmed by 3 bases and J by 5 bases, leaving 13 bases between them. Germline V CDR1 and CDR2: DFQATT, SNEGSKA (reference sequence). The CDR3 DNA is TGCAGTGCTAGTTCGGGGTTTGGGGAGACCCAGTACTTC. Its translation is CSASSGFGETQYF.